A selection of T cell receptor beta chains follows, all from one sample in a study of cytomegalovirus exposure and HLA in healthy donors. The assay was immunoSEQ multiplex PCR, and TCRdb's table has in-frame clones only and misses some. The sample shows 110,000 to 150,000 clones, 75% to 80% of them seen only once. The specimen sequenced was PBMCs. The source of these receptors is a male donor in good health and CMV-seronegative. The CDR3 runs from the conserved cysteine through the conserved F or W. Each record gives: V gene, clone size, D gene, J gene, CDR3 protein, CDR3 DNA. The D gene is left open where the match is weak. Size values are once, few and many counts, or a class for expanded clones, and some rows have none.

V: TRBV9; size: few; D: NA; J: TRBJ1-1; CDR3: CASSAVLSTEAFF; DNA: TGTGCCAGCAGCGCCGTTTTGAGCACTGAAGCTTTCTTT
V: TRBV9; size: NA; D: TRBD2; J: TRBJ2-3; CDR3: CASSVAVLAEVTDTQYF; DNA: TGTGCCAGCAGCGTGGCGGTGCTAGCGGAAGTCACAGATACGCAGTATTTT
V: TRBV5-1; size: NA; D: TRBD2; J: TRBJ2-1; CDR3: CASSWRTSGRQDLYNEQFF; DNA: TGCGCCAGCAGCTGGAGGACTAGCGGGAGGCAAGATTTGTACAATGAGCAGTTCTTC
V: TRBV7-2; size: NA; D: TRBD2; J: TRBJ2-1; CDR3: CASSPQGLAGPNEQFF; DNA: TGTGCCAGCAGCCCTCAGGGGCTAGCGGGGCCCAATGAGCAGTTCTTC
V: TRBV29-1; size: few; D: TRBD2; J: TRBJ2-3; CDR3: CSYHRGGAQDTQYF; DNA: TGCAGCTACCACCGCGGGGGGGCTCAAGATACGCAGTATTTT
V: TRBV5-1; size: NA; D: TRBD2; J: TRBJ2-1; CDR3: CASNPSGGPYNEQFF; DNA: TGCGCCAGCAATCCTAGCGGGGGACCTTACAATGAGCAGTTCTTC
V: TRBV30; size: NA; D: NA; J: TRBJ1-2; CDR3: CAWSTTDTYYGYTF; DNA: TGTGCCTGGAGTACCACCGACACGTACTATGGCTACACCTTC
V: TRBV9; size: few; D: TRBD2; J: TRBJ2-1; CDR3: CASSELAGANEQFF; DNA: TGTGCCAGCAGCGAACTAGCGGGAGCCAATGAGCAGTTCTTC
V: TRBV19; size: NA; D: TRBD2; J: TRBJ2-1; CDR3: CASSRGGIGEQFF; DNA: TGTGCCAGTAGTCGGGGGGGTATAGGTGAGCAGTTCTTC
V: TRBV14; size: NA; D: NA; J: TRBJ1-4; CDR3: CASSQDPAGSLYFANEKLFF; DNA: TGTGCCAGCAGCCAAGATCCAGCAGGGTCTTTGTATTTTGCTAATGAAAAACTGTTTTTT
V: TRBV11-2; size: NA; D: TRBD2; J: TRBJ2-1; CDR3: CASSLGASGILNEQFF; DNA: TGTGCCAGCAGCTTGGGCGCTAGCGGGATTCTGAATGAGCAGTTCTTC
V: TRBV2; size: NA; D: TRBD1; J: TRBJ2-7; CDR3: CASSDWDRVLF; DNA: TGTGCCAGCAGTGATTGGGACAGGGTTCTATTC
V: TRBV6-1; size: NA; D: TRBD2; J: TRBJ2-7; CDR3: CASREGLAGTYEQYF; DNA: TGTGCCAGCAGGGAGGGACTAGCGGGAACCTACGAGCAGTACTTC
V: TRBV25-1; size: NA; D: NA; J: TRBJ1-1; CDR3: CASTQALNTEAFF; DNA: TGTGCCAGCACTCAGGCGTTGAACACTGAAGCTTTCTTT
V: TRBV27; size: NA; D: TRBD1; J: TRBJ1-1; CDR3: CASSATDRGSLNTEAFF; DNA: TGTGCCAGCAGTGCCACGGACAGGGGATCCCTGAACACTGAAGCTTTCTTT
V: TRBV19; size: NA; D: NA; J: TRBJ1-2; CDR3: CASLLKTGTPNYGYTF; DNA: TGTGCCAGCCTACTTAAAACCGGGACACCTAACTATGGCTACACCTTC
V: TRBV5-1; size: NA; D: TRBD1; J: TRBJ2-5; CDR3: CASSSTGTGEIGTQYF; DNA: TGCGCCAGCAGCTCCACCGGGACAGGGGAAATCGGGACCCAGTACTTC
V: TRBV10-2; size: NA; D: TRBD1; J: TRBJ1-1; CDR3: CATGDRGGTEAFF; DNA: TGCGCCACAGGGGACAGAGGGGGCACTGAAGCTTTCTTT
V: TRBV10-3; size: NA; D: NA; J: TRBJ2-7; CDR3: CAIWVGAGFEQYF; DNA: TGTGCCATCTGGGTGGGGGCAGGGTTCGAGCAGTACTTC
V: TRBV10-2; size: NA; D: TRBD2; J: TRBJ2-7; CDR3: CASSDPSGKLYEQYF; DNA: TGCGCCAGCAGTGATCCTAGCGGGAAATTGTACGAGCAGTACTTC
V: TRBV6-5; size: NA; D: TRBD1; J: TRBJ2-7; CDR3: CASRFRTGEIYEQYF; DNA: TGTGCCAGCAGATTTAGGACAGGAGAGATCTACGAGCAGTACTTC
V: TRBV7-2; size: NA; D: NA; J: TRBJ2-6; CDR3: CASSFQGSGANVLTF; DNA: TGTGCCAGCAGCTTCCAGGGTTCTGGGGCCAACGTCCTGACTTTC
V: TRBV5-6; size: NA; D: TRBD1; J: TRBJ1-5; CDR3: CASSRQGVKHQPQHF; DNA: TGTGCCAGCAGCAGACAGGGAGTGAAGCATCAGCCCCAGCATTTT
V: TRBV6-1; size: NA; D: TRBD1; J: TRBJ2-7; CDR3: CASREGRGQAYEQYF; DNA: TGTGCCAGCAGGGAGGGTAGGGGACAGGCCTACGAGCAGTACTTC
V: TRBV7-6; size: NA; D: TRBD1; J: TRBJ2-7; CDR3: CASSRDRGSYEQYF; DNA: TGTGCCAGCAGCCGGGACAGGGGTTCCTACGAGCAGTACTTC
V: TRBV15; size: NA; D: NA; J: TRBJ2-7; CDR3: CATSRGEWRDYEQYF; DNA: TGTGCCACCAGCAGAGGGGAGTGGAGAGACTACGAGCAGTACTTC
V: TRBV11-2; size: NA; D: NA; J: TRBJ1-5; CDR3: CASSLRGGSSDQPQHF; DNA: TGTGCCAGCAGCTTAAGAGGAGGGTCCAGCGATCAGCCCCAGCATTTT
V: TRBV29-1; size: few; D: TRBD2; J: TRBJ2-3; CDR3: CSVEGSAGGSDTQYF; DNA: TGCAGCGTTGAAGGTTCTGCGGGAGGGTCAGATACGCAGTATTTT
V: TRBV7-6; size: NA; D: TRBD1; J: TRBJ2-7; CDR3: CASSSGQGASYEQYF; DNA: TGTGCCAGCAGCTCCGGACAGGGGGCCTCCTACGAGCAGTACTTC
V: TRBV5-6; size: few; D: NA; J: TRBJ2-3; CDR3: CASSAVGGVTDTQYF; DNA: TGTGCCAGCAGCGCGGTCGGCGGGGTTACAGATACGCAGTATTTT
V: TRBV19; size: NA; D: TRBD2; J: TRBJ2-7; CDR3: CASTPTSGRAYEQYF; DNA: TGTGCCAGTACCCCGACTAGCGGGAGGGCCTACGAGCAGTACTTC
V: TRBV9; size: once; D: NA; J: TRBJ2-3; CDR3: CASSVDHLGTRTQYF; DNA: TGTGCCAGCAGCGTAGATCATTTGGGGACACGGACGCAGTATTTT
V: TRBV27; size: few; D: NA; J: TRBJ2-7; CDR3: CASSLGPGVGYEQYF; DNA: TGTGCCAGCAGTTTAGGCCCAGGGGTCGGGTACGAGCAGTACTTC
V: TRBV30; size: NA; D: TRBD1; J: TRBJ1-2; CDR3: CAWSPGTDGYTF; DNA: TGTGCCTGGAGTCCCGGGACAGATGGCTACACCTTC
V: TRBV28; size: NA; D: TRBD2; J: TRBJ2-2; CDR3: CASSWGAGGPIAGELFF; DNA: TGTGCCAGCAGTTGGGGAGCGGGGGGGCCTATTGCCGGGGAGCTGTTTTTT
V: TRBV19; size: NA; D: NA; J: TRBJ1-6; CDR3: CASRQVTGPPNSPLHF; DNA: TGTGCCAGTCGGCAAGTTACAGGGCCGCCTAATTCACCCCTCCACTTT
V: TRBV10-1; size: NA; D: TRBD2; J: TRBJ2-2; CDR3: CASDPPAGGPSRGHRGAVF; DNA: TGCGCCAGCGACCCTCCAGCGGGAGGGCCCTCTAGAGGACACCGGGGAGCTGTTTTT
V: TRBV19; size: NA; D: NA; J: TRBJ1-1; CDR3: CASTRGRRDTEAFF; DNA: TGTGCCAGTACTAGAGGGCGACGGGACACTGAAGCTTTCTTT
V: TRBV19; size: once; D: NA; J: TRBJ1-2; CDR3: CASTRGWGLGYGYTF; DNA: TGTGCCAGTACTAGGGGATGGGGCTTAGGCTATGGCTACACCTTC
V: TRBV9; size: once; D: TRBD2; J: TRBJ2-3; CDR3: CASSVAASGRTDTQYF; DNA: TGTGCCAGCAGCGTAGCGGCTAGCGGGAGGACAGATACGCAGTATTTT
V: TRBV5-1; size: once; D: TRBD1; J: TRBJ2-1; CDR3: CASSLGQGPNHEQFF; DNA: TGCGCCAGCAGCTTGGGACAGGGCCCCAATCATGAGCAGTTCTTC
V: TRBV5-4; size: NA; D: TRBD1; J: TRBJ1-1; CDR3: CASSSKGPGTVAFF; DNA: TGTGCCAGCAGCTCTAAGGGACCAGGGACAGTGGCTTTCTTT
V: TRBV27; size: NA; D: NA; J: TRBJ1-5; CDR3: CASSSRTDLYSNQPQHF; DNA: TGTGCCAGCAGTTCAAGGACAGACCTATATAGCAATCAGCCCCAGCATTTT
V: TRBV9; size: NA; D: TRBD1; J: TRBJ1-5; CDR3: CASGNLQGDDNQPQHF; DNA: TGTGCCAGCGGGAACTTGCAGGGGGATGACAATCAGCCCCAGCATTTT
V: TRBV15; size: NA; D: NA; J: TRBJ2-3; CDR3: CATSARRDTQYF; DNA: TGTGCCACCAGCGCACGGCGGGACACGCAGTATTTT
V: TRBV15; size: once; D: NA; J: TRBJ2-1; CDR3: CATSRDLSVNEQFF; DNA: TGTGCCACCAGCAGAGATCTCAGCGTTAATGAGCAGTTCTTC
V: TRBV18; size: NA; D: TRBD1; J: TRBJ1-1; CDR3: CASSQGQGAVEAFF; DNA: TGTGCCAGCTCACAGGGGCAGGGGGCAGTCGAAGCTTTCTTT
V: TRBV2; size: NA; D: NA; J: TRBJ1-1; CDR3: CASGWGEGSEAFF; DNA: TGTGCCAGCGGCTGGGGGGAAGGGTCTGAAGCTTTCTTT
V: TRBV5-3; size: NA; D: TRBD1; J: TRBJ1-4; CDR3: CARSKLDRARSTNEKLFF; DNA: TGTGCCAGAAGCAAGCTCGACAGGGCTCGTTCTACTAATGAAAAACTGTTTTTT
V: TRBV7-9; size: NA; D: TRBD1; J: TRBJ1-1; CDR3: CASSLRQGPEAFF; DNA: TGTGCCAGCAGCCTGCGACAGGGACCTGAAGCTTTCTTT
V: TRBV29-1; size: NA; D: NA; J: TRBJ2-2; CDR3: CSVAGGKRTGELFF; DNA: TGCAGCGTTGCCGGGGGAAAGAGAACCGGGGAGCTGTTTTTT
V: TRBV4-2; size: NA; D: TRBD1; J: TRBJ1-1; CDR3: CASSKQGANTEAFF; DNA: TGTGCCAGCAGCAAACAGGGGGCGAACACTGAAGCTTTCTTT
V: TRBV7-7; size: NA; D: TRBD1; J: TRBJ1-4; CDR3: CASSPGTEINEKLFF; DNA: TGTGCTAGCAGCCCAGGGACAGAGATTAATGAAAAACTGTTTTTT
V: TRBV7-9; size: NA; D: NA; J: TRBJ2-1; CDR3: CASSPEAHNEQFF; DNA: TGTGCCAGCAGCCCGGAGGCCCACAATGAGCAGTTCTTC